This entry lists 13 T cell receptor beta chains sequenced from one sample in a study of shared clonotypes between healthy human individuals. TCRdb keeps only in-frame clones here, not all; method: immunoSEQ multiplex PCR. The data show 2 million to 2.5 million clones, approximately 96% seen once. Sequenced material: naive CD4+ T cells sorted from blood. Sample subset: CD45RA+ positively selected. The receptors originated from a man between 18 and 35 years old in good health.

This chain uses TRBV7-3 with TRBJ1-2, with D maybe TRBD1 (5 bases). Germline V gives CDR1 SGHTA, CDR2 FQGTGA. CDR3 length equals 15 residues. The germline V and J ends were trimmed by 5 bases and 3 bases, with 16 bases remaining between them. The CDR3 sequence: CASSRDPGAYYGYTF. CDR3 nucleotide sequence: TGTGCCAGCAGCCGTGACCCCGGGGCATACTATGGCTACACCTTC. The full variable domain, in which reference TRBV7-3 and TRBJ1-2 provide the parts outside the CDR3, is GAGVSQTPSNKVTEKGKYVELRCDPISGHTALYWYRQSLGQGPEFLIYFQGTGAADDSGLPNDRFFAVRPEGSVSTLKIQRTERGDSAVYLCASSRDPGAYYGYTFGSGTRLTVV.

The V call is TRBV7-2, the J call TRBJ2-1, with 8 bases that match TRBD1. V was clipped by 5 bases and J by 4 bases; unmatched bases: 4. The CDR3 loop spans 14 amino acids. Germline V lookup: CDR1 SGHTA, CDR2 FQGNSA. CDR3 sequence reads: CASSEDRVYNEQFF. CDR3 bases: TGTGCCAGCAGCGAGGACAGGGTTTACAATGAGCAGTTCTTC.

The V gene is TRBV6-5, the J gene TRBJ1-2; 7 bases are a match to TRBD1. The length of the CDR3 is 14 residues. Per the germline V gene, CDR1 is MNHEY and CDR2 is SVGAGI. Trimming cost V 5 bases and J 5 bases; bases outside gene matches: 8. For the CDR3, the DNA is TGTGCCAGCAGTCGTCCGGGACAGCAATATGGCTACACCTTC. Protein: CASSRPGQQYGYTF.

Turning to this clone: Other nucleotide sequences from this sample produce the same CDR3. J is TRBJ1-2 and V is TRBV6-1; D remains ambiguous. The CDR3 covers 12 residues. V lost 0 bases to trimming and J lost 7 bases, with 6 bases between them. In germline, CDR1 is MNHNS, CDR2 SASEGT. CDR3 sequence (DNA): TGTGCCAGCAGTGAAGCTAGCTTTGGCTACACCTTC. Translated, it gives CASSEASFGYTF.

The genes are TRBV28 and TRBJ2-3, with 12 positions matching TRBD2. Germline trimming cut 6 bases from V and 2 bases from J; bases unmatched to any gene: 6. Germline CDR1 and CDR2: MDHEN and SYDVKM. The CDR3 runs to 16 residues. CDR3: CASSLAGGRTTDTQYF. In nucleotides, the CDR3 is TGTGCCAGCAGCCTAGCGGGGGGGCGTACCACAGATACGCAGTATTTT.

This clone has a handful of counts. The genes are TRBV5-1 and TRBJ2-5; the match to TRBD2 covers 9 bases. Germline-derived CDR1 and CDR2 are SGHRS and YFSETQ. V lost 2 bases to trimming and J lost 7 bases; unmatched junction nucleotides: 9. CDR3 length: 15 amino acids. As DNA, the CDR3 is TGCGCCAGCAGCTTCACTAGCGGGCAGCCGGGGACCCAGTACTTC. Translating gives CASSFTSGQPGTQYF.

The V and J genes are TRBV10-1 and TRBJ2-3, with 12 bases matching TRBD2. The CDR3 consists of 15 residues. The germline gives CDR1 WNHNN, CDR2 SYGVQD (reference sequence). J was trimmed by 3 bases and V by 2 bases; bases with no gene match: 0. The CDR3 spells CASSEGLAGTDTQYF. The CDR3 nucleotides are TGCGCCAGCAGTGAGGGACTAGCGGGAACAGATACGCAGTATTTT.

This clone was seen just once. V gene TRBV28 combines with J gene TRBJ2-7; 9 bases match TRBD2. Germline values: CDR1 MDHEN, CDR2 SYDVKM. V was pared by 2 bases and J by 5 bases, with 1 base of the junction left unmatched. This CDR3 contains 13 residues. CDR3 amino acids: CASSLAGGDEQYF. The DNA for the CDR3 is TGTGCCAGCAGTTTAGCGGGGGGGGACGAGCAGTACTTC.

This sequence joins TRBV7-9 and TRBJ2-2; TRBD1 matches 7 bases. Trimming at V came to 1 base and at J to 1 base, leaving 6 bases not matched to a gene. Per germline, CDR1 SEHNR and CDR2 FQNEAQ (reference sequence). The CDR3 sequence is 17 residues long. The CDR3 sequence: CASSLGLGQKNTGELFF. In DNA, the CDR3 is TGTGCCAGCAGCTTAGGGTTGGGACAGAAGAACACCGGGGAGCTGTTTTTT.

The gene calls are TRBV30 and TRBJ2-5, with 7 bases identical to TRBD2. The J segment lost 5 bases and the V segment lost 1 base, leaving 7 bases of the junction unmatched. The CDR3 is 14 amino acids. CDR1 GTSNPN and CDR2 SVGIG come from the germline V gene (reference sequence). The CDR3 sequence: CAWSDRTSRETQYF. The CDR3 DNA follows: TGTGCCTGGAGTGACAGGACTAGTAGGGAGACCCAGTACTTC.

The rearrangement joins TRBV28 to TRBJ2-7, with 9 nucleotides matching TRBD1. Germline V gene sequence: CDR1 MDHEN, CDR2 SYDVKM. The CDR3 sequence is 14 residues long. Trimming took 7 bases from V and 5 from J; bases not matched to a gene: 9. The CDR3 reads CASTIPGQGHEQYF. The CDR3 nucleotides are TGTGCCAGCACCATCCCGGGACAGGGCCACGAGCAGTACTTC.

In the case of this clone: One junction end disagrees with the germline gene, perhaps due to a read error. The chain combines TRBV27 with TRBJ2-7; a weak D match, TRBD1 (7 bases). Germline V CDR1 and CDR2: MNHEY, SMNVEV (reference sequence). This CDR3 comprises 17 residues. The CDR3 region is CASSLRGDSYWAYEQCF. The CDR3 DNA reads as TGTGCCAGCAGTTTAAGGGGGGACAGCTACTGGGCCTACGAGCAGTGCTTC.

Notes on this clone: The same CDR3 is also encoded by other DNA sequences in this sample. CDR3 sequence reads: CASSSGQDTGELFF. For the CDR3, the DNA is TGCGCCAGCAGCTCGGGACAGGACACCGGGGAGCTGTTTTTT. The chain combines TRBV5-1 with TRBJ2-2; 8 nucleotides align to TRBD1. This CDR3 is 14 amino acids long. Germline trimming cut 3 bases from V and 3 bases from J; bases unmatched to any gene: 1. Germline V gene data show CDR1 as SGHRS and CDR2 as YFSETQ. Full variable domain (remainder filled in from reference TRBV5-1 and TRBJ2-2): KAGVTQTPRYLIKTRGQQVTLSCSPISGHRSVSWYQQTPGQGLQFLFEYFSETQRNKGNFPGRFSGRQFSNSRSEMNVSTLELGDSALYLCASSSGQDTGELFFGEGSRLTVL.